Shown below are 21 T cell receptor beta chains from a single sample sequenced in a study of cytomegalovirus exposure and HLA in healthy donors listed by TCRdb under 2017. The library was obtained by the immunoSEQ multiplex PCR assay. The multiplex PCR relied on a mix of 60 forward primers for TCR Vbeta segments and 13 reverse primers for TCR Jbeta segments. Imported from immuneACCESS, the table was reduced by TCRdb to in-frame sequences with V and J called. These copies leave out some clones; in studies compared against another copy, an unresolved V gene accounts for under half, and the cause of the remainder is not known. The sample table shows over 150,000 clones, and 79% are seen once. The ten largest clones take up 1.5% of the sample. Sequencing used PBMCs. Receptor source: a girl aged 10 to 17 in good health and CMV-seropositive.

This rearrangement joins TRBV11-2 to TRBJ1-5; D is perhaps TRBD1 (6 bases). The CDR3 is 16 amino acids. Germline V gene lookup returns CDR1 SGHAT and CDR2 FQNNGV. The V gene lost 1 base and the J gene lost 3 bases, with 13 bases spanning the gap. Here the CDR3 reads CASSLGGQTSNQPQHF. The CDR3 region has the DNA TGTGCCAGCAGCTTAGGGGGACAAACTTCCAATCAGCCCCAGCATTTT.

The genes are TRBV10-3 and TRBJ2-5; 7 nucleotides match TRBD1. This CDR3 contains 15 residues. CDR1 and CDR2 (germline): ENHRY, SYGVKD. V shed 6 bases, J shed 3 bases, and the junction held 10 bases outside the gene matches. CDR3 DNA sequence: TGTGCCATCAGCATAGCCCCGGGACAGAAAGAGACCCAGTACTTC. Translated: CAISIAPGQKETQYF.

The chain combines TRBV25-1 with TRBJ1-2; D remains ambiguous. The ends were cut back, 4 bases at V and 6 bases at J, with 15 bases in the middle. Germline V lookup: CDR1 MGHDK, CDR2 SYGVNS. The CDR3 length is 14 residues. CDR3 residues: CASSAREGGHGYTF. In nucleotides, the CDR3 is TGTGCCAGCAGTGCCCGGGAGGGTGGGCATGGCTACACCTTC.

The rearrangement links TRBV7-2 to TRBJ1-6; D call uncertain. Per the germline V gene, CDR1 is SGHTA and CDR2 is FQGNSA. The CDR3 contains 13 residues. V lost 2 bases to trimming and J lost 8 bases, with 7 bases between them. The CDR3 DNA reads TGTGCCAGCAGCTTAAATCAGGATTCACCCCTCCACTTT. It translates to CASSLNQDSPLHF.

This chain links TRBV10-3 with TRBJ2-1, with D possibly being TRBD1 (6 bases). V lost 1 base to trimming and J lost 9 bases, with 16 bases between them. The CDR3 has 15 residues. Germline V gene lookup returns CDR1 ENHRY and CDR2 SYGVKD. CDR3: CAISEFGQGSGEQFF. CDR3 sequence (DNA): TGTGCCATCAGTGAGTTTGGGCAGGGGAGCGGTGAGCAGTTCTTC.

The CDR3 DNA sequence: TGTGCCAGCTCACCTAGCCTCAGAGGCTATGGCTACACCTTC. It yields the protein CASSPSLRGYGYTF. The genes are TRBV18 and TRBJ1-2; D remains unclear. Trimming shortened V by 3 bases and J by 4 bases, and 12 bases separated the two germline ends. The CDR3 runs to 14 residues. Germline assignment: CDR1 KGHSH and CDR2 LQKENI.

DNA for the CDR3: TGCGCCAGCAGCCCCCCCCTAGCAAGAGATACGCAGTATTTT. It specifies CASSPPLARDTQYF. This chain joins TRBV4-1 and TRBJ2-3; perhaps TRBD2 as D (5 bases). Per germline, CDR1 MGHRA and CDR2 YSYEKL. The ends were cut back, 4 bases at V and 5 bases at J, with 13 bases in the middle. This CDR3 region has 14 residues.

The rearrangement uses TRBV9 and TRBJ2-5, with D hard to call. Trimming removed 3 bases at V and 1 base at J, with 10 bases between. The CDR3 runs to 14 residues. The V gene's germline CDR1 is SGDLS and CDR2 YYNGEE. The CDR3 loop is CASSASHIQETQYF. In DNA, the CDR3 is TGTGCCAGCAGCGCTTCACACATCCAAGAGACCCAGTACTTC.

The chain links TRBV6-6 to TRBJ2-1, with 12 bases fitting TRBD2. From germline, CDR1 is MNHNY and CDR2 SVGAGI (reference sequence). V shed 5 bases and J 5 bases; nucleotides not matched to a gene: 1. The CDR3 covers 14 residues. CDR3 region: CASSGLAGNNEQFF. The DNA for the CDR3 is TGTGCCAGCAGTGGACTAGCGGGGAACAATGAGCAGTTCTTC.

The rearrangement joins TRBV4-1 to TRBJ1-2; 7 bases map to TRBD1. The V and J ends lost 2 bases and 2 bases, in that order; junction bases with no gene match: 5. The V gene's germline CDR1 is MGHRA and CDR2 YSYEKL. CDR3 length equals 15 residues. CDR3 residues: CASSQPGTANYGYTF. The CDR3 nucleotides read TGCGCCAGCAGCCAACCTGGGACAGCAAACTATGGCTACACCTTC.

This sequence joins TRBV7-2 and TRBJ1-3; D uncertain. Germline V gene data show CDR1 as SGHTA and CDR2 as FQGNSA. The CDR3 is 11 amino acids. Trimming cost V 3 bases and J 7 bases, with 4 bases left between them. Here the CDR3 reads CASSFGNTIYF. CDR3 nucleotides: TGTGCCAGCAGCTTCGGGAACACCATATATTTT. Together with reference TRBV7-2 and TRBJ1-3, the CDR3 gives the full variable domain: GAGVSQSPSNKVTEKGKDVELRCDPISGHTALYWYRQSLGQGLEFLIYFQGNSAPDKSGLPSDRFSAERTGGSVSTLTIQRTQQEDSAVYLCASSFGNTIYFGEGSWLTVV.

This clone showed up just a few times. This rearrangement joins TRBV27 to TRBJ1-1, with D unresolved. Trimming removed 7 bases from V and 1 base from J, with 19 bases in between. Germline V gene sequence: CDR1 MNHEY, CDR2 SMNVEV (reference sequence). This CDR3 is built from 16 residues. The CDR3 sequence is CASKEISKLPNTEAFF. Here the CDR3 DNA reads TGTGCCAGCAAGGAGATTTCAAAACTACCGAACACTGAAGCTTTCTTT.

This chain links TRBV7-2 with TRBJ1-6; 8 bases are a match to TRBD1. V trimming: 7 bases; J trimming: 7 bases; junction bases outside the gene matches: 15. CDR1 is SGHTA and CDR2 is FQGNSA in the germline V gene. The CDR3 runs to 17 residues. The CDR3 nucleotides read TGTGCCAGCACCTTGTTGGCAGGGGGCGCTAGGAATTCACCCCTCCACTTT. This sequence encodes CASTLLAGGARNSPLHF.

The chain uses TRBV11-2 and TRBJ2-7; 8 nucleotides line up with TRBD1. The ends lost 5 bases at V and 3 bases at J; junction bases unmatched: 6. Germline values: CDR1 SGHAT, CDR2 FQNNGV. The CDR3 has 14 residues. The CDR3 here is CASSPRQGLYEQYF. CDR3 DNA sequence: TGTGCCAGCAGCCCTCGACAGGGGCTCTACGAGCAGTACTTC.

This chain uses TRBV7-2 with TRBJ2-3; D uncertain. V was cut by 5 bases and J by 6 bases, with 15 bases left in between. The CDR3 loop spans 14 amino acids. CDR1 SGHTA and CDR2 FQGNSA come from the germline V gene. CDR3 DNA: TGTGCCAGCAGCCCAGACCTTAGCCGGGATACGCAGTATTTT. Its protein is CASSPDLSRDTQYF.

V usage is TRBV7-6 and J usage is TRBJ1-6, with unresolved D. This CDR3 region has 12 residues. Germline assignment: CDR1 SGHVS and CDR2 FNYEAQ. Trimming cost V 5 bases and J 8 bases, with 7 bases left between them. CDR3: CASSHPDSPLHF. The DNA of the CDR3 is TGTGCCAGCAGCCACCCAGATTCACCCCTCCACTTT.

This chain joins TRBV18 and TRBJ1-2; maybe TRBD1 (6 bases). V was trimmed by 3 bases and J by 2 bases, leaving 19 bases between them. The CDR3 extends over 17 amino acids. Germline V gives CDR1 KGHSH, CDR2 LQKENI. The CDR3 bases are TGTGCCAGCTCACCTTCAGCAAGGGGGGGATCCAACTATGGCTACACCTTC. It yields the protein CASSPSARGGSNYGYTF.

The chain joins TRBV4-2 to TRBJ1-1; a weak D match, TRBD1 (5 bases). CDR3 length: 15 residues. CDR1 and CDR2 (germline): LGHNA, YNFKEQ. Trimming took off 5 bases at V and 4 bases at J, with 17 bases between the two ends. This chain's CDR3 is CASSAPGRGSTEAFF. The CDR3 bases are TGTGCCAGCAGCGCACCGGGACGGGGGAGCACTGAAGCTTTCTTT.

J is TRBJ2-3 and V is TRBV9; 8 bases are a match to TRBD2. CDR1 is SGDLS, CDR2 YYNGEE, per germline. V lost 3 bases, J lost 4 bases, and 7 bases stayed unmatched. This CDR3 region has 15 residues. The CDR3 loop reads CASSEGAGVADTQYF. The CDR3 region has the DNA TGTGCCAGCAGCGAAGGAGCGGGGGTCGCAGATACGCAGTATTTT.

The V and J genes are TRBV7-8 and TRBJ1-2, with no clear D. CDR3 length: 13 amino acids. Trimming took 2 bases from V and 7 from J, leaving 11 bases between them. Germline V gene sequence: CDR1 SGHVS, CDR2 FQNEAQ. The CDR3 DNA is TGTGCCAGCAGCTTAATTACCACAGCTGGCTACACCTTC. Encoded protein: CASSLITTAGYTF.

This rearrangement joins TRBV19 to TRBJ1-6, with 11 positions matching TRBD1. The ends lost 7 bases at V and 0 bases at J; junction bases unmatched: 5. Germline CDR1 reads LNHDA; CDR2 reads SQIVND (reference sequence). The CDR3 contains 17 residues. CDR3 sequence reads: CASKGTGGSSYNSPLHF. The CDR3 DNA reads TGTGCCAGTAAAGGGACAGGGGGAAGCTCCTATAATTCACCCCTCCACTTT. The full variable domain, with the rest looked up from reference TRBV19 and TRBJ1-6, is DGGITQSPKYLFRKEGQNVTLSCEQNLNHDAMYWYRQDPGQGLRLIYYSQIVNDFQKGDIAEGYSVSREKKESFPLTVTSAQKNPTAFYLCASKGTGGSSYNSPLHFGNGTRLTVT.